These 27 T cell receptor beta chains were sequenced from one sample in a study of T cell responses to AZD1222 COVID-19 vaccine. Measured with immunoSEQ multiplex PCR; TCRdb has only the in-frame clones, and not every one. Here the sample spans more than 75,000 clones, about nine tenths being singletons. The sample consisted of peripheral blood, taken 28 days after the second AZD1222 dose. These receptors all stem from an adult who received the AZD1222 COVID-19 vaccine.

The rearrangement uses TRBV9 and TRBJ1-4; no reliable D call. The CDR3 contains 14 residues. With 3 bases removed from V and 6 bases from J, the gap between germline ends came to 12 bases. Germline-derived CDR1 and CDR2 are SGDLS and YYNGEE. CDR3 sequence (DNA): TGTGCCAGCAGCGCAGTGTCAGCTGATGAAAAACTGTTTTTT. Encoded protein: CASSAVSADEKLFF.

In regard to this clone: An end of the junction does not agree with germline; a read error may underlie this. V is TRBV5-4 and J is TRBJ2-2; the match to TRBD2 covers 11 bases. The CDR3 runs to 16 residues. In germline, CDR1 is SGHNT, CDR2 YYREEE (reference sequence). The CDR3, as DNA: TGTGCCACCAGCCCCGCTAGCGGGAGGACAACGGGGGAGCTGTTTTTT. It codes for CATSPASGRTTGELFF.

The rearrangement joins TRBV27 to TRBJ2-3, with a weak D call TRBD2 (6 bases). This CDR3 is built from 15 residues. The V end was cut by 5 bases, the J end by 0 bases, with 12 bases between. Germline loops: CDR1 MNHEY, CDR2 SMNVEV (reference sequence). CDR3 nucleotide sequence: TGTGCCAGCAGTCTAGCGTTATCTAGCACAGATACGCAGTATTTT. Protein: CASSLALSSTDTQYF.

The V gene is TRBV6-5, the J gene TRBJ1-1; D gene unclear. The V gene lost 5 bases and the J gene lost 0 bases, with 7 bases spanning the gap. CDR3 length: 13 residues. CDR1 is MNHEY, CDR2 SVGAGI, per germline. The CDR3 spells CASSITLNTEAFF. The CDR3 nucleotides read TGTGCCAGCAGTATTACGCTGAACACTGAAGCTTTCTTT.

This chain joins TRBV29-1 and TRBJ2-2, with 8 bases aligning to TRBD2. Trimming took 4 bases from V and 5 from J; bases not matched to a gene: 12. Germline-derived CDR1 and CDR2 are SQVTM and ANQGSEA. The CDR3 runs 16 residues. CDR3 in amino acids: CSVVSTGGPRTGELFF. The CDR3 region has the DNA TGCAGCGTTGTATCGACGGGAGGGCCGAGGACCGGGGAGCTGTTTTTT.

The gene calls are TRBV15 and TRBJ1-2; 8 bases agree with TRBD1. With V trimmed by 3 bases and J by 7 bases, 4 bases remained unmatched. The CDR3 is made up of 13 amino acids. Germline V gene lookup returns CDR1 LNHNV and CDR2 YYDKDF (reference sequence). CDR3 protein: CATSRDREGGYTF. The CDR3 DNA reads as TGTGCCACCAGCAGGGACAGGGAGGGTGGCTACACCTTC.

J is TRBJ1-1 and V is TRBV2; 8 bases line up with TRBD1. Germline trimming cut 4 bases from V and 0 bases from J; bases unmatched to any gene: 7. This CDR3 has 16 residues. CDR1 and CDR2 (germline): SNHLY, FYNNEI. CDR3 amino acids: CASSVGQGHMNTEAFF. The CDR3 coding sequence is TGTGCCAGCAGTGTCGGACAGGGCCACATGAACACTGAAGCTTTCTTT. The entire variable domain, with the rest obtained from reference TRBV2 and TRBJ1-1, is as follows: EPEVTQTPSHQVTQMGQEVILRCVPISNHLYFYWYRQILGQKVEFLVSFYNNEISEKSEIFDDQFSVERPDGSNFTLKIRSTKLEDSAMYFCASSVGQGHMNTEAFFGQGTRLTVV.

This clone was observed a few times. The chain employs TRBV18 and TRBJ2-2, with 8 bases that match TRBD2. The length of the CDR3 is 15 residues. Trimming removed 4 bases from V and 0 bases from J; junction bases left unmatched: 1. Germline loops: CDR1 KGHSH, CDR2 LQKENI. Written as DNA, the CDR3 is TGTGCCAGCTCACGAGCGGGAGCGAACACCGGGGAGCTGTTTTTT. It specifies CASSRAGANTGELFF.

The chain carries TRBV2 and TRBJ2-2; D uncertain. The ends were cut back, 6 bases at V and 2 bases at J, with 16 bases in the middle. This CDR3 spans 16 amino acids. Germline CDR1 reads SNHLY; CDR2 reads FYNNEI. DNA for the CDR3: TGTGCCAGCAGCGAAATCGGTCTTCTTAACACCGGGGAGCTGTTTTTT. It is translated as CASSEIGLLNTGELFF. Together with reference TRBV2 and TRBJ2-2, the CDR3 gives the full variable domain: EPEVTQTPSHQVTQMGQEVILRCVPISNHLYFYWYRQILGQKVEFLVSFYNNEISEKSEIFDDQFSVERPDGSNFTLKIRSTKLEDSAMYFCASSEIGLLNTGELFFGEGSRLTVL.

This rearrangement joins TRBV6-1 to TRBJ2-6; D gene ambiguous. V gave up 1 base and J gave up 3 bases, with 7 bases separating them. The CDR3 covers 15 residues. Looked up from germline, CDR1 is MNHNS and CDR2 is SASEGT. The CDR3 nucleotides read TGTGCCAGCAGTGAAGTGTTGGATGGGGCCAACGTCCTGACTTTC. Residues: CASSEVLDGANVLTF.

This chain connects TRBV6-1 to TRBJ1-1; D call uncertain. The CDR3 consists of 13 residues. Trimming removed 2 bases from V and 5 bases from J, with 9 bases in between. Germline-derived CDR1 and CDR2 are MNHNS and SASEGT. CDR3 bases: TGTGCCAGCAGTGAATGGTTGGGGACTGAAGCTTTCTTT. It encodes CASSEWLGTEAFF.

The chain recombines TRBV3-1 (or the pseudogene TRBV3-2) with TRBJ2-3, with 7 positions matching TRBD2. The CDR3 extends over 16 amino acids. The V and J ends lost 1 base and 2 bases, in that order; junction bases with no gene match: 6. Germline V gene data show CDR1 as LGHDT and CDR2 as YNNKEL (reference sequence). The DNA for the CDR3 is TGTGCCAGCAGCCAAGCGCGGGGAGGGCCCACAGATACGCAGTATTTT. Translated: CASSQARGGPTDTQYF.

The chain recombines TRBV18 with TRBJ1-4; no reliable D call. V lost 0 bases to trimming and J lost 5 bases, with 19 bases between them. The CDR3 totals 18 residues. Per the germline V gene, CDR1 is KGHSH and CDR2 is LQKENI. The CDR3 nucleotides are TGTGCCAGCTCACCACCGCGAGAAGCCCCAGCGGGCAATGAAAAACTGTTTTTT. Protein product: CASSPPREAPAGNEKLFF. Combining the CDR3 with reference TRBV18 and TRBJ1-4 gives the whole variable domain NAGVMQNPRHLVRRRGQEARLRCSPMKGHSHVYWYRQLPEEGLKFMVYLQKENIIDESGMPKERFSAEFPKEGPSILRIQQVVRGDSAAYFCASSPPREAPAGNEKLFFGSGTQLSVL.

The chain is built from TRBV19 and TRBJ1-1, with TRBD1 matching over 10 bases. Germline lookup yields CDR1 LNHDA and CDR2 SQIVND (reference sequence). Trimming cost V 7 bases and J 1 base; bases outside gene matches: 12. The CDR3 totals 17 residues. In DNA form, the CDR3 reads TGTGCCAGTACCCCCCCTAGACAGGGGGCGAAGAACACTGAAGCTTTCTTT. Amino acids: CASTPPRQGAKNTEAFF.

The rearrangement joins TRBV10-3 to TRBJ2-1, with D uncertain. Germline lookup yields CDR1 ENHRY and CDR2 SYGVKD. Deletions cut 6 bases from V and 0 bases from J, with 18 bases between. There are 17 residues in the CDR3. DNA for the CDR3: TGTGCCATCAGCCTCTCGGACGGACGCTACTCCTACAATGAGCAGTTCTTC. It is translated as CAISLSDGRYSYNEQFF.

The genes are TRBV6-2 or TRBV6-3 and TRBJ2-7; D call uncertain. Per the germline V gene, CDR1 is MNHEY and CDR2 is SVGEGT. The length of the CDR3 is 12 residues. With 5 bases removed from V and 3 bases from J, the gap between germline ends came to 8 bases. The CDR3 sequence: CASSDRFYEQYF. The DNA for the CDR3 is TGTGCCAGCAGTGACCGATTCTACGAGCAGTACTTC.

This clone has a single count. The chain has TRBV30 and TRBJ1-5; D is possibly TRBD1 (5 bases). The CDR3 has 14 residues. Between the trimmed V and J ends, which lost 2 bases and 3 bases, there was a span of 11 bases. Germline V gene sequence: CDR1 GTSNPN, CDR2 SVGIG (reference sequence). Written as DNA, the CDR3 is TGTGCCTGGAGTCAAGGACACATCAATCAGCCCCAGCATTTT. This sequence encodes CAWSQGHINQPQHF.

The CDR3 sequence is CASSARSLYGYTF. Written as DNA, the CDR3 is TGTGCCAGCAGTGCCAGGAGCCTCTATGGCTACACCTTC. This rearrangement joins TRBV25-1 to TRBJ1-2; D remains ambiguous. V lost 4 bases and J 4 bases, leaving 10 bases between the germline ends. The CDR3 runs to 13 residues. CDR1 and CDR2 (germline): MGHDK, SYGVNS.

This chain connects TRBV2 to TRBJ2-7, with 8 positions matching TRBD1. The V gene's germline CDR1 is SNHLY and CDR2 FYNNEI. Trimming removed 3 bases from V and 2 bases from J; junction bases left unmatched: 3. The length of the CDR3 is 14 residues. The CDR3 loop reads CASSEGTGPYEQYF. CDR3 in DNA: TGTGCCAGCAGTGAGGGGACAGGTCCCTACGAGCAGTACTTC.

The V and J genes are TRBV29-1 and TRBJ1-1, with 8 positions matching TRBD1. This CDR3 contains 14 residues. The ends lost 7 bases at V and 0 bases at J; junction bases unmatched: 7. From germline, CDR1 is SQVTM and CDR2 ANQGSEA. The CDR3 DNA follows: TGCAGCGGCGGACAGGGCCAAATGAACACTGAAGCTTTCTTT. It specifies CSGGQGQMNTEAFF.

The chain joins TRBV6-4 to TRBJ2-1, with unresolved D. The CDR3 covers 13 residues. The germline V gene encodes CDR1 MRHNA and CDR2 SNTAGT. V was clipped by 0 bases and J by 6 bases, with 6 bases between them. The CDR3 loop is CASSDSPVNEQFF. The CDR3 coding sequence is TGTGCCAGCAGTGACTCGCCAGTCAATGAGCAGTTCTTC.

The V gene is TRBV25-1, the J gene TRBJ2-1; 7 positions agree with TRBD2. This CDR3 is built from 15 residues. V lost 5 bases to trimming and J lost 3 bases; unmatched junction nucleotides: 7. The germline CDR1 and CDR2 sequences are MGHDK and SYGVNS. The CDR3 coding sequence is TGTGCCAGCAGTCTGCGGGAGCGCAACTACAATGAGCAGTTCTTC. As protein: CASSLRERNYNEQFF.

The CDR3 DNA follows: TGCGCCAGCAGCCGAGGGGACAGGGCGGCTTTCTTT. It encodes CASSRGDRAAFF. This rearrangement joins TRBV5-1 to TRBJ1-1; 9 positions agree with TRBD1. CDR1 SGHRS and CDR2 YFSETQ come from the germline V gene. The junction had 6 bases not matched to a gene; V was cut back by 4 bases and J by 11 bases. This CDR3 spans 12 amino acids. The full variable domain, rest sourced from reference TRBV5-1 and TRBJ1-1, is KAGVTQTPRYLIKTRGQQVTLSCSPISGHRSVSWYQQTPGQGLQFLFEYFSETQRNKGNFPGRFSGRQFSNSRSEMNVSTLELGDSALYLCASSRGDRAAFFGQGTRLTVV.

As concerns this clone: At one of its ends the junction is not consistent with the germline gene, which may arise from a read error. The chain joins TRBV20-1 to TRBJ1-1; D possibly corresponds to TRBD1 (6 bases). Germline-derived CDR1 and CDR2 are DFQATT and SNEGSKA (reference sequence). CDR3 length equals 10 residues. CDR3: CSGADTEAFF. The CDR3 DNA follows: TGTTCAGGGGCGGACACTGAAGCTTTCTTT.

The J gene is TRBJ2-2, the V gene TRBV11-2; a weak D match, TRBD2 (6 bases). CDR1 and CDR2 from the germline V gene are SGHAT and FQNNGV. The CDR3 consists of 16 residues. Trimming took 5 bases from V and 1 from J, leaving 14 bases between them. The CDR3 loop reads CASSVLGSGNTGELFF. The CDR3 DNA follows: TGTGCCAGCAGCGTTTTGGGTAGCGGGAACACCGGGGAGCTGTTTTTT.

The chain's CDR3 is CASRPRTSSGNTIYF. The CDR3 bases are TGTGCCAGCAGACCTCGAACCTCCTCTGGAAACACCATATATTTT. V gene TRBV28 combines with J gene TRBJ1-3; D not certain. V was cut by 6 bases and J by 0 bases, with 12 bases left in between. The germline V gene encodes CDR1 MDHEN and CDR2 SYDVKM. This CDR3 has 15 residues. The full variable domain, with the rest looked up from reference TRBV28 and TRBJ1-3, is DVKVTQSSRYLVKRTGEKVFLECVQDMDHENMFWYRQDPGLGLRLIYFSYDVKMKEKGDIPEGYSVSREKKERFSLILESASTNQTSMYLCASRPRTSSGNTIYFGEGSWLTVV.

The chain has TRBV30 and TRBJ2-3; D is undetermined. V lost 1 base, J lost 5 bases, and 10 bases lay in between. Germline values: CDR1 GTSNPN, CDR2 SVGIG (reference sequence). CDR3 length: 13 amino acids. The CDR3 loop is CAWSAAVIDTQYF. CDR3 bases: TGTGCCTGGAGTGCCGCGGTAATAGATACGCAGTATTTT.